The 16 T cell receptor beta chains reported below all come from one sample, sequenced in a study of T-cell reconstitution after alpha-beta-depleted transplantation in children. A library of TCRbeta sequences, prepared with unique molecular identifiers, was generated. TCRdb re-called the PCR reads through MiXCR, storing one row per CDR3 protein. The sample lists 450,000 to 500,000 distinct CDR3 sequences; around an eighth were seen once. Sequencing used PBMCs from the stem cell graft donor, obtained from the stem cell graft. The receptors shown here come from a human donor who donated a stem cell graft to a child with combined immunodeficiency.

The CDR3 sequence is CASSTRQAYEQYF. The CDR3 coding sequence is TGTGCCAGCAGTACGAGACAGGCCTACGAGCAGTACTTC. The V and J genes are TRBV28 and TRBJ2-7; D perhaps matches TRBD1 (6 bases). The CDR3 covers 13 residues. V dropped 5 bases and J dropped 2 bases, with 10 bases sitting between them. CDR1 is MDHEN, CDR2 SYDVKM, per germline. Looking up the rest from reference TRBV28 and TRBJ2-7 gives the full variable domain: DVKVTQSSRYLVKRTGEKVFLECVQDMDHENMFWYRQDPGLGLRLIYFSYDVKMKEKGDIPEGYSVSREKKERFSLILESASTNQTSMYLCASSTRQAYEQYFGPGTRLTVT.

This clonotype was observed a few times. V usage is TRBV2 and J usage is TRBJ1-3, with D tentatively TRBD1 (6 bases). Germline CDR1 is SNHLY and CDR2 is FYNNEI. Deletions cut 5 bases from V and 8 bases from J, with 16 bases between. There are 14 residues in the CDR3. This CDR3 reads CASSLQGFVDTIYF. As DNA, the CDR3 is TGTGCCAGCAGTTTACAGGGTTTCGTCGACACCATATATTTT.

CDR3 sequence: CASSPPSRTSYEQYF. In DNA form, the CDR3 reads TGTGCCAGCTCACCACCTAGCCGGACCTCCTACGAGCAGTACTTC. The chain couples TRBV18 to TRBJ2-7; D call uncertain. Trimming pared 0 bases from V and 0 bases from J, leaving 9 bases between. Germline V lookup: CDR1 KGHSH, CDR2 LQKENI. The CDR3 extends over 15 amino acids.

CDR3 amino acids: CASSEFQIDEQYF. The CDR3, as DNA: TGTGCCAGCAGTGAGTTTCAGATCGACGAGCAGTACTTC. The chain uses TRBV2 and TRBJ2-7; D gene ambiguous. Per the germline V gene, CDR1 is SNHLY and CDR2 is FYNNEI. The ends were cut back, 3 bases at V and 5 bases at J, with 11 bases in the middle. The CDR3 sequence is 13 residues long. Complete variable domain (other parts from reference TRBV2 and TRBJ2-7): EPEVTQTPSHQVTQMGQEVILRCVPISNHLYFYWYRQILGQKVEFLVSFYNNEISEKSEIFDDQFSVERPDGSNFTLKIRSTKLEDSAMYFCASSEFQIDEQYFGPGTRLTVT.

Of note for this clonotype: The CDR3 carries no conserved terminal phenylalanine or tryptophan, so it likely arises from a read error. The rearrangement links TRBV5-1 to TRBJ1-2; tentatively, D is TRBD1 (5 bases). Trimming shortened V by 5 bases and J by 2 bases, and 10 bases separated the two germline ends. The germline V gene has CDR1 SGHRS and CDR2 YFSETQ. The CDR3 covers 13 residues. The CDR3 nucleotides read TGCGCCAGCAGTCCGGGGCAGAACTATGGCTACACCTGC. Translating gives CASSPGQNYGYTC.

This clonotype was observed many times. CDR3 coding DNA: TGCAGCGTTGAAGGGGTTAGGGGAGCGGGAGATACCTACAATGAGCAGTTCTTC. Its protein product is CSVEGVRGAGDTYNEQFF. The J gene is TRBJ2-1, the V gene TRBV29-1, with 8 nucleotides matching TRBD2. Germline values: CDR1 SQVTM, CDR2 ANQGSEA. The junction had 13 bases not matched to a gene; V was cut back by 1 base and J by 2 bases. This CDR3 region has 18 residues.

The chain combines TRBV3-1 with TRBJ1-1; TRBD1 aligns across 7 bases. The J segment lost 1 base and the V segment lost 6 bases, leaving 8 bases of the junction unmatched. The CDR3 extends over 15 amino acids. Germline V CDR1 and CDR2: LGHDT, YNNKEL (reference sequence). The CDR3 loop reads CASRKRDRANTEAFF. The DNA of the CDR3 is TGTGCCAGCAGAAAAAGGGACAGAGCGAACACTGAAGCTTTCTTT.

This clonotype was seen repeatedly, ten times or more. The CDR3 DNA follows: TGTGCCATCAGTGCAGAGGGGGTGCCGTACAATGAGCAGTTCTTC. Its protein is CAISAEGVPYNEQFF. This rearrangement joins TRBV10-3 to TRBJ2-1; D is perhaps TRBD1 (6 bases). Trimming stripped 4 bases from V and 4 bases from J, with 14 bases between. Germline V gene lookup returns CDR1 ENHRY and CDR2 SYGVKD. This CDR3 contains 15 residues.

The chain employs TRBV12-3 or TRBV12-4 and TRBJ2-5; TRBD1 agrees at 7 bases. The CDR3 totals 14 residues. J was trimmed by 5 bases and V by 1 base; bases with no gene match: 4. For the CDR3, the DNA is TGTGCCAGCAGTTTAGACGGACAGGAGGAGACCCAGTACTTC. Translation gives CASSLDGQEETQYF.

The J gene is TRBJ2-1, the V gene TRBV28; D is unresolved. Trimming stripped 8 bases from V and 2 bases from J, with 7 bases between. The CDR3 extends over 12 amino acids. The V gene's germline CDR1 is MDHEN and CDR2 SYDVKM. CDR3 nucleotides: TGTGCCAGCCCGAGCCCCTACAATGAGCAGTTCTTC. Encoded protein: CASPSPYNEQFF.

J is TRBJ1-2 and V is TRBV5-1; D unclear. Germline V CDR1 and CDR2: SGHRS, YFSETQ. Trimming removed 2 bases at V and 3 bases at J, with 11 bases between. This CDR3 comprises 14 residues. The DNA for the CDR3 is TGCGCCAGCAGCTTAGCCCCTCCAGACTATGGCTACACCTTC. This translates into CASSLAPPDYGYTF.

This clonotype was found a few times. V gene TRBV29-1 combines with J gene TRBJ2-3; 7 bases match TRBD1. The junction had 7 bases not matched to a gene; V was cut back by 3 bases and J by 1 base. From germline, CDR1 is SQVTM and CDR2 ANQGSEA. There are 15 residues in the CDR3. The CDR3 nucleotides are TGCAGCGTTGAGAACAGGGGACGTGGCACAGATACGCAGTATTTT. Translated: CSVENRGRGTDTQYF.

The CDR3 nucleotides read TGTGCCAGCAGCTTGGTTGGGTACAGCAAGAATTCACCCCTCCACTTT. Its protein is CASSLVGYSKNSPLHF. This chain connects TRBV5-5 to TRBJ1-6, with D uncertain. The CDR3 sequence is 16 residues long. V was cut by 0 bases and J by 7 bases, with 14 bases left in between. Looked up from germline, CDR1 is SGHKS and CDR2 is YYEKEE (reference sequence). The full variable domain, with the rest looked up from reference TRBV5-5 and TRBJ1-6, is DAGVTQSPTHLIKTRGQQVTLRCSPISGHKSVSWYQQVLGQGPQFIFQYYEKEERGRGNFPDRFSARQFPNYSSELNVNALLLGDSALYLCASSLVGYSKNSPLHFGNGTRLTVT.

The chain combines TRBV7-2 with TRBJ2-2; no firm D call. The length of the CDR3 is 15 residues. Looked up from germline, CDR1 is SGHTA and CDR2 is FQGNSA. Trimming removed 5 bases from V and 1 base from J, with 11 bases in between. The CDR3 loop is CASSLLYGNTGELFF. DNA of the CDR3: TGTGCCAGCAGCCTACTATACGGGAACACCGGGGAGCTGTTTTTT.

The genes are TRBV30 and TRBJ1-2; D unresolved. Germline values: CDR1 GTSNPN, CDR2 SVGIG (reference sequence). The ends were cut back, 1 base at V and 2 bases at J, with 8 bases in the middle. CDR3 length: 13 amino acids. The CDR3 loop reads CAWSGPVNYGYTF. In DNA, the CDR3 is TGTGCCTGGAGTGGCCCGGTAAACTATGGCTACACCTTC.

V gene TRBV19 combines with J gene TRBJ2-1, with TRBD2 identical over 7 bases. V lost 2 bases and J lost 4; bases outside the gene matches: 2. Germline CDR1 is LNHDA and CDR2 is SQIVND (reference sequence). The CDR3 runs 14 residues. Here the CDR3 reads CASSIWEGYNEQFF. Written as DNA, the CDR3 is TGTGCCAGTAGTATATGGGAGGGGTACAATGAGCAGTTCTTC.